This T cell receptor (beta chain) derives from a study of T cells in tumors after PD-1 blockade. Generated by immunoSEQ multiplex PCR, the TCRdb table keeps only in-frame clones and is missing some. Seen here are 2,000 to 2,500 clones, approximately 70% observed once, and the top ten hold roughly 14%. V shed 0 bases, J shed 5 bases, and the junction held 8 bases outside the gene matches. There are 15 residues in the CDR3. The chain combines TRBV5-3 with TRBJ2-7; 7 positions match TRBD2. TRBV5-3 is marked as an open reading frame, function uncertain. The TCR originated in a human donor with basal cell carcinoma. The sequences come from tumor tissue, collected after anti-PD-1 treatment. The CDR3 protein is CARSLAYPGTNEQYF. The CDR3 region has the DNA TGTGCCAGAAGCTTGGCCTATCCTGGGACTAACGAGCAGTACTTC.